The 3 T cell receptor beta chains presented below share a single source sample, sequenced in a study of blood T cell repertoires in COVID-19. Profiling relied on immunoSEQ multiplex PCR, and the TCRdb table lists in-frame clones only, not all of them. The sample has approximately 270,000 clones, 70% to 90% seen once. Sequenced input: PBMCs or T cells enriched from blood (not recorded which). These receptors all come from a woman aged 25 to 45 who had recovered from COVID-19.

The J gene is TRBJ2-3, the V gene TRBV9; 9 nucleotides line up with TRBD2. Germline CDR1 is SGDLS and CDR2 is YYNGEE. V gave up 0 bases and J gave up 3 bases; unmatched junction bases: 11. The CDR3 loop spans 18 amino acids. CDR3 nucleotides: TGTGCCAGCAGCGTAGCTAGCGGAATAGCGGGAGTTACAGATACGCAGTATTTT. This sequence encodes CASSVASGIAGVTDTQYF.

The chain recombines TRBV7-8 with TRBJ2-7; a possible D gene is TRBD1 (6 bases). The V end lost 5 bases, the J end lost 2 bases, and 16 bases lay between the germline ends. CDR3 size: 15 residues. The V gene's germline CDR1 is SGHVS and CDR2 FQNEAQ. CDR3 nucleotide sequence: TGTGCCAGCAGCGTAACGGACAGACCACCCTACGAGCAGTACTTC. This gives the protein CASSVTDRPPYEQYF.

The chain is built from TRBV12-3 or TRBV12-4 and TRBJ1-2, with D hard to call. CDR3 length: 12 residues. V lost 4 bases, J lost 8 bases, and 11 bases lay in between. The CDR3: CASSYGSGGYTF. Written as DNA, the CDR3 is TGTGCCAGCAGTTACGGCTCGGGAGGCTACACCTTC.